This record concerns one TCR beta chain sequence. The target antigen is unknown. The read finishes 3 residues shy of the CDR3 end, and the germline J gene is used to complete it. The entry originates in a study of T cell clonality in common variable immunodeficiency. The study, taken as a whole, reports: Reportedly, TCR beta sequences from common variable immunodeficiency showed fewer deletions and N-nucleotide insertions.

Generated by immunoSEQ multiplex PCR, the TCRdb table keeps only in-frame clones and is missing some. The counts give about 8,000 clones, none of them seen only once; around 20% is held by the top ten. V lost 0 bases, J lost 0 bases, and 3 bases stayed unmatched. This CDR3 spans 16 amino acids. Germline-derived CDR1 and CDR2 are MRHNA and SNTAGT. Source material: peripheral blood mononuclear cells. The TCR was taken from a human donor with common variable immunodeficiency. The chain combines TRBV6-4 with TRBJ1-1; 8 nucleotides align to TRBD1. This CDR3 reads CASSDSSDRVNTEAFF. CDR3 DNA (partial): TGTGCCAGCAGTGACTCCTCGGACAGGGTGAACACTGAA.